This record concerns one T cell receptor beta chain sequence. Its antigen is as yet unknown. This entry belongs to a study of shared clonotypes between healthy human individuals. Whole-study results and caveats: The study found 4.5% to 6% of naive CD4 clonotypes shared across several donors.

With V trimmed by 5 bases and J by 5 bases, 6 bases remained unmatched. The CDR3 has 14 amino acids. Germline V gene data show CDR1 as SGHVS and CDR2 as FQNEAQ. Naive CD8 cells, CD45RO-negative and positively selected for CCR7, excluded terminally differentiated effector memory CD45RA+ cells. Profiled with immunoSEQ multiplex PCR; TCRdb holds only in-frame clones, not every one. The sample gives some 2,100,000 clones, about 93% of which show up once; 1.5% to 2% is in the top ten. The gene calls are TRBV7-8 and TRBJ2-5, with 9 bases fitting TRBD1. This TCR was recovered from a young man in good health. Some clones in this sample may be carry-over from other donors' samples. Sequenced: naive CD8+ T cells from PBMCs. The CDR3 region is CASSHRDRVETQYF. In nucleotides, the CDR3 is TGTGCCAGCAGCCATCGGGACAGGGTGGAGACCCAGTACTTC.